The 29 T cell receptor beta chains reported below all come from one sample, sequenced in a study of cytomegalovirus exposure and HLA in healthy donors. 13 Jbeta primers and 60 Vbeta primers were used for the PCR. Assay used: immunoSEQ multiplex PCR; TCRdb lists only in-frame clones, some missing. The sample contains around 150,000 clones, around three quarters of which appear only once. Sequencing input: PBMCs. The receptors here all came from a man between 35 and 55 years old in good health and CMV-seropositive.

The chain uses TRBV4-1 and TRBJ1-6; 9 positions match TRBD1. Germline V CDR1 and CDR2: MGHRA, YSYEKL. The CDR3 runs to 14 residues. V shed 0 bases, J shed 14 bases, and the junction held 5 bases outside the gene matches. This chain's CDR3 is CASSQDWGTGTLHF. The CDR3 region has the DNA TGCGCCAGCAGCCAAGATTGGGGGACAGGGACCCTCCACTTT.

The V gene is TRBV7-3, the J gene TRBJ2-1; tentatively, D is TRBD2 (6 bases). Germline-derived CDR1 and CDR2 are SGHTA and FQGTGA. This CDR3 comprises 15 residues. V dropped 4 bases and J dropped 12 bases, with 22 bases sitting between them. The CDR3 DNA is TGTGCCAGCAGCTCGCACCGGGACTCCCCTACGGGGCAGTTCTTC. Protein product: CASSSHRDSPTGQFF.

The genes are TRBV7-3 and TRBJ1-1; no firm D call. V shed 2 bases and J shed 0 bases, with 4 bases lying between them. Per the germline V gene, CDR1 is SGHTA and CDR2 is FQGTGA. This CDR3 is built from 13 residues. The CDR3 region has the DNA TGTGCCAGCAGCTTACAGTTGAACACTGAAGCTTTCTTT. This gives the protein CASSLQLNTEAFF.

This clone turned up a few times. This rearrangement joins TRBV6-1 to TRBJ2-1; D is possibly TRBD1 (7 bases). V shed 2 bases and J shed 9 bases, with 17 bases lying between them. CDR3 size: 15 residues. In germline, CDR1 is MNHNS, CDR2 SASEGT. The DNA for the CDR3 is TGTGCCAGCAGTGAAAGTTTAGCAGGGGGGAGTGAGCAGTTCTTC. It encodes CASSESLAGGSEQFF.

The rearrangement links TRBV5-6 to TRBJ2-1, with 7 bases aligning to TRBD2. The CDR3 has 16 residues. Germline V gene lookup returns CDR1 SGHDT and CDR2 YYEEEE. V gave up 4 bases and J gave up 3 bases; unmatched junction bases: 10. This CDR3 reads CASSRDGEGHYNEQFF. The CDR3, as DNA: TGTGCCAGCAGCCGGGACGGGGAGGGCCACTACAATGAGCAGTTCTTC.

CDR3 residues: CASSSQGTGTEAFF. CDR3 nucleotides: TGTGCCAGCAGCTCACAGGGGACGGGGACTGAAGCTTTCTTT. The V and J genes are TRBV7-9 and TRBJ1-1; 7 bases agree with TRBD1. In germline, CDR1 is SEHNR, CDR2 FQNEAQ (reference sequence). Losses at the gene ends were 4 bases for V and 5 bases for J; bases not matched to a gene: 7. The CDR3 runs to 14 residues.

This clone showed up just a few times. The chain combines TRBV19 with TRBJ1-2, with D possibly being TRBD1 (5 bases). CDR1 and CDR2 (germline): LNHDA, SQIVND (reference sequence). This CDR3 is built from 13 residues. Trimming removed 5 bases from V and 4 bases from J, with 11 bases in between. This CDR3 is CASSHRRSYGYTF. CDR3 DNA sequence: TGTGCCAGTAGTCACAGGCGTTCCTATGGCTACACCTTC. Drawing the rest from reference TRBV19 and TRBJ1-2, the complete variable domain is DGGITQSPKYLFRKEGQNVTLSCEQNLNHDAMYWYRQDPGQGLRLIYYSQIVNDFQKGDIAEGYSVSREKKESFPLTVTSAQKNPTAFYLCASSHRRSYGYTFGSGTRLTVV.

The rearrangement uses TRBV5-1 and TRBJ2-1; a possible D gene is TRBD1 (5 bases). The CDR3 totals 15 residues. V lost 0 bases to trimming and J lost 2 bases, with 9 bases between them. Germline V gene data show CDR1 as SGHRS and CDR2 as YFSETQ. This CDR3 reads CASSLEARAYNEQFF. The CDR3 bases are TGCGCCAGCAGCTTGGAGGCCAGGGCCTACAATGAGCAGTTCTTC.

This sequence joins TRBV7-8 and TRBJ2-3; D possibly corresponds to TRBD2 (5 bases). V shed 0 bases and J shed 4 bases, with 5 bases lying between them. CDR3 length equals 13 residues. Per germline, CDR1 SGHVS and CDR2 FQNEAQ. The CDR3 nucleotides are TGTGCCAGCAGCTTAGCGGGAGCAGATACGCAGTATTTT. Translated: CASSLAGADTQYF.

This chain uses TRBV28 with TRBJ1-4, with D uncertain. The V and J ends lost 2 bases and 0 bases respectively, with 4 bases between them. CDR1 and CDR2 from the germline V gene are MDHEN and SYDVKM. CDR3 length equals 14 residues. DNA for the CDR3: TGTGCCAGCAGTTTAGAGACAACTAATGAAAAACTGTTTTTT. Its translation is CASSLETTNEKLFF.

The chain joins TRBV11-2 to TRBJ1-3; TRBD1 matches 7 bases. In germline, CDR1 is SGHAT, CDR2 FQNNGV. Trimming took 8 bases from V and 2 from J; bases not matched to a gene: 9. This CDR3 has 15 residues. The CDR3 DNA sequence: TGTGCCAGCGGAGATCAGGGGACAGCTGGAAACACCATATATTTT. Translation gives CASGDQGTAGNTIYF.

This CDR3 is CASRGRITQETQYF. CDR3 in DNA: TGTGCCAGCAGGGGCCGTATTACGCAGGAGACCCAGTACTTC. The J gene is TRBJ2-5, the V gene TRBV6-1; D ambiguous. Trimming pared 6 bases from V and 5 bases from J, leaving 16 bases between. The CDR3 is made up of 14 amino acids. The germline V gene encodes CDR1 MNHNS and CDR2 SASEGT.

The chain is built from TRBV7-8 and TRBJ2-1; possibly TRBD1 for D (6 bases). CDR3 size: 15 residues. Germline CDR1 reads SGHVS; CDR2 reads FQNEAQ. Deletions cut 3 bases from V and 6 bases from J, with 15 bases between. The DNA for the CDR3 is TGTGCCAGCAGCTTTACGAGGCAGGGGTCCAATGAGCAGTTCTTC. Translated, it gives CASSFTRQGSNEQFF.

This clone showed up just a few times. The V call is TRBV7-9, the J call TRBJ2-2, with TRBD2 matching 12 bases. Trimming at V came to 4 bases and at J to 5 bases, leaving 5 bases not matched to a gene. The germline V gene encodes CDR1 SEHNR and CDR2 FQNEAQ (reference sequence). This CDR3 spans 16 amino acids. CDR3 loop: CASSSGLAGRTGELFF. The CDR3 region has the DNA TGTGCCAGCAGCTCCGGACTAGCGGGAAGAACCGGGGAGCTGTTTTTT.

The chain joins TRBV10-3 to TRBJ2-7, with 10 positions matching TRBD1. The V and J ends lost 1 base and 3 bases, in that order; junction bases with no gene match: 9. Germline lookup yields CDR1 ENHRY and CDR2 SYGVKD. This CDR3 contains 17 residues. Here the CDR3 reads CAISEFAGQGFGYEQYF. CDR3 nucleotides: TGTGCCATCAGTGAGTTCGCGGGACAGGGGTTTGGCTACGAGCAGTACTTC.

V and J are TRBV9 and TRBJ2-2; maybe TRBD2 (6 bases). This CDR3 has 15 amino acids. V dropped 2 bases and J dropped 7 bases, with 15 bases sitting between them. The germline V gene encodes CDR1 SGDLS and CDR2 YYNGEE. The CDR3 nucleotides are TGTGCCAGCAGCGTGGCGACGGGAGCGGACGGGGAGCTGTTTTTT. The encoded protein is CASSVATGADGELFF.

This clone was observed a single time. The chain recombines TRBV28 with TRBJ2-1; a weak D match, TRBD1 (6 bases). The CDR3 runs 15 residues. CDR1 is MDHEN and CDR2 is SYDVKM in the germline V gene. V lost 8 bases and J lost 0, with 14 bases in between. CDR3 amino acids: CASGEGDTSYNEQFF. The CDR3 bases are TGTGCCAGCGGAGAGGGGGACACCTCCTACAATGAGCAGTTCTTC. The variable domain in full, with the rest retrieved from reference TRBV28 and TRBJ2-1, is DVKVTQSSRYLVKRTGEKVFLECVQDMDHENMFWYRQDPGLGLRLIYFSYDVKMKEKGDIPEGYSVSREKKERFSLILESASTNQTSMYLCASGEGDTSYNEQFFGPGTRLTVL.

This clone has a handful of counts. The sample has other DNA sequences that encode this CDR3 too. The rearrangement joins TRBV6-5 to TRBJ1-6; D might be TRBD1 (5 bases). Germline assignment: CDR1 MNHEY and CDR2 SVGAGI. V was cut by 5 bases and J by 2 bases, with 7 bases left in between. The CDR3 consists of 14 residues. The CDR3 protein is CASSAGPYNSPLHF. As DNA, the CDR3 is TGTGCCAGCAGTGCAGGGCCCTATAATTCACCCCTCCACTTT.

The chain's CDR3 is CASSLSGKVGTDTQYF. Written as DNA, the CDR3 is TGTGCCAGCAGTTTATCAGGGAAGGTGGGCACAGATACGCAGTATTTT. This chain joins TRBV28 and TRBJ2-3; D is possibly TRBD1 (5 bases). Germline values: CDR1 MDHEN, CDR2 SYDVKM. Trimming pared 1 base from V and 1 base from J, leaving 12 bases between. The CDR3 covers 16 residues.

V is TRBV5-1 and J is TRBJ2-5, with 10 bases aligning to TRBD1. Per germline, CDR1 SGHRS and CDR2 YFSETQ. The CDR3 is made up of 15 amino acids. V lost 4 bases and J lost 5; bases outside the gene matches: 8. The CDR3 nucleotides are TGCGCCAGCAGCCCTGGGGACAGGGGTAGGGAGACCCAGTACTTC. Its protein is CASSPGDRGRETQYF.

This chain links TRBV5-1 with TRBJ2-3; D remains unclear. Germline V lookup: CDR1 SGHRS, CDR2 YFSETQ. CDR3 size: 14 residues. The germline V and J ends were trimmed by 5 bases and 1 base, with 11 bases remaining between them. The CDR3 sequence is CASRQSSGTDTQYF. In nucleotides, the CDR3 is TGCGCCAGCAGACAGAGCTCAGGCACAGATACGCAGTATTTT.

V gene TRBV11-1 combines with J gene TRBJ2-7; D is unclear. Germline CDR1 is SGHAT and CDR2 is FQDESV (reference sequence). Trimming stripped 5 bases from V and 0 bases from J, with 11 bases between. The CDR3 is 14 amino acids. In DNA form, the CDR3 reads TGTGCCAGCAGCCACACAGAGAGCTCCTACGAGCAGTACTTC. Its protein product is CASSHTESSYEQYF.

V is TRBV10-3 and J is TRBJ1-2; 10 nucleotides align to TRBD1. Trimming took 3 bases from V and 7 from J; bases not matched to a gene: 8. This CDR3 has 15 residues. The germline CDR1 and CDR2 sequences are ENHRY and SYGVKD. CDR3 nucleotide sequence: TGTGCCATCAGTGACCCGGGACAGGGGCCGGGTGGCTACACCTTC. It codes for CAISDPGQGPGGYTF.

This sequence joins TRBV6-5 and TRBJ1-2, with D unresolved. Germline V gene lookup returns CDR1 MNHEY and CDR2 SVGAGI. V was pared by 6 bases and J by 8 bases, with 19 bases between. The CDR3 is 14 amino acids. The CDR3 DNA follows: TGTGCCAGCAGGACCTCGGGAGCCACGAGGGGCTACACCTTC. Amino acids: CASRTSGATRGYTF.

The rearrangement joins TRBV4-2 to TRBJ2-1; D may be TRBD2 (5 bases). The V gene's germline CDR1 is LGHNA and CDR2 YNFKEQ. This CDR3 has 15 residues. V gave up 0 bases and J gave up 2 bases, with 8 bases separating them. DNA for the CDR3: TGTGCCAGCAGCCAAGATTGGACTGCCTACAATGAGCAGTTCTTC. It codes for CASSQDWTAYNEQFF.

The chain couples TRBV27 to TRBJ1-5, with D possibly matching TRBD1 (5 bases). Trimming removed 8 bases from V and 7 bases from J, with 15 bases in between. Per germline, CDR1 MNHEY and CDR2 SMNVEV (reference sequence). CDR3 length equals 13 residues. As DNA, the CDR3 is TGTGCCAGCCGGCCCCAGGGCGGACAGCCCCAGCATTTT. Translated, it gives CASRPQGGQPQHF.

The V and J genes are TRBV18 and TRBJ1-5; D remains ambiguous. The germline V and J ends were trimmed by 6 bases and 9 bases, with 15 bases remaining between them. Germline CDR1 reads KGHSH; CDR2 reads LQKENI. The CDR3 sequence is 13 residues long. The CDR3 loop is CASSAGSELPQHF. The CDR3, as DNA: TGTGCCAGCTCGGCCGGGTCAGAGTTGCCCCAGCATTTT.

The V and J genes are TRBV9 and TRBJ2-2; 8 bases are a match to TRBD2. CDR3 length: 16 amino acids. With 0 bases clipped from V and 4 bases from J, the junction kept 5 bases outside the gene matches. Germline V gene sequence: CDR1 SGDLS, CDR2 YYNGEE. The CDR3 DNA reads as TGTGCCAGCAGCGTAGGACTAGCGAGTGGCACCGGGGAGCTGTTTTTT. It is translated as CASSVGLASGTGELFF.

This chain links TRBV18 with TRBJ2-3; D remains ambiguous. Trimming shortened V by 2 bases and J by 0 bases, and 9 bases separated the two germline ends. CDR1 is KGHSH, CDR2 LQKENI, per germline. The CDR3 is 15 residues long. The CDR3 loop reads CASSPIPASTDTQYF. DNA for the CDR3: TGTGCCAGCTCACCAATTCCAGCGAGCACAGATACGCAGTATTTT.